A selection of T cell receptor beta chains follows, all from one sample in a study of control samples from healthy donors and cancer patients. TCRdb keeps only in-frame clones here, not all; method: immunoSEQ multiplex PCR. This repertoire shows 120,000 or so clones, 89% found once; its top ten account for less than 40%. The sample taken for sequencing was blood. The receptors derive from a man aged 50 to 60 in good health. Both conserved end residues are part of each CDR3. A D gene is named only where the DNA matches it firmly. Clone size is shown for a subset of rows, as once, few, many or a class of expanded clone.

j_call v_call d_call clone_size cdr3_nt cdr3_aa
TRBJ1-6 TRBV14 - - TGTGCCAGCCTCTCGGACGTTGCCTATAATTCACCCCTCCACTTT CASLSDVAYNSPLHF
TRBJ2-1 TRBV4-1 TRBD1 - TGCGCCAGCAGCCCTGGACAGGGTCTATACAATGAGCAGTTCTTC CASSPGQGLYNEQFF
TRBJ1-1 TRBV18 - once TGTGCCAGCTCACCACAGGCGGAGCAGAACACTGAAGCTTTCTTT CASSPQAEQNTEAFF
TRBJ2-3 TRBV11-2 - - TGTGCCAGCGGCCGAAGCCAAAGCACAGATACGCAGTATTTT CASGRSQSTDTQYF
TRBJ1-2 TRBV6-5 - - TGTGCCAGCAGCCTCTGGGGGAGAGGGCTTCTGGGCTACACCTTC CASSLWGRGLLGYTF
TRBJ2-7 TRBV30 - - TGTGCCTGGAGTGGTCAGAGTATCGGAATCTCCTACGAGCAGTACTTC CAWSGQSIGISYEQYF
TRBJ1-2 TRBV6-5 - - TGTGCCAGCAGGGGTTCACCAGCTAACTATGGCTACACCTTC CASRGSPANYGYTF
TRBJ1-2 TRBV5-1 TRBD1 - TGCGCCAGCAGTGGGACAGGTGGCTACACCTTC CASSGTGGYTF
TRBJ1-4 TRBV5-1 - - TGCGCCAGCAGCTTATCCCCCATAGGGGAAAATGAAAAACTGTTTTTT CASSLSPIGENEKLFF
TRBJ1-1 TRBV14 - - TGTGCCAGCAGCCAAGGGCCAGACACTGAAGCTTTCTTT CASSQGPDTEAFF
TRBJ2-3 TRBV18 TRBD2 - TGTGCCAGCTCGCTGACCTCTAGCGGGGGTACAGATACGCAGTATTTT CASSLTSSGGTDTQYF
TRBJ2-5 TRBV2 TRBD2 - TGTGCCAGCGTACTTCAGGCTAGCGGAATCCAAGAGACCCAGTACTTC CASVLQASGIQETQYF
TRBJ1-1 TRBV30 - - TGTGCCTGGAGCCGAGGCAGGGAAGGAACTGAAGCTTTCTTT CAWSRGREGTEAFF
TRBJ2-1 TRBV6-2/TRBV6-3 - - TGTGCCAGCAGTATCCAGGGCCCCCCCTACAATGAGCAGTTCTTC CASSIQGPPYNEQFF
TRBJ2-6 TRBV5-1 TRBD2 - TGCGCCAGCAGCTTGTCTGCGGGGGTGTTCTCTGGGGCCAACGTCCTGACTTTC CASSLSAGVFSGANVLTF
TRBJ1-1 TRBV2 TRBD1 - TGTGCCAGCCCAACTCGGACAGGGGCGTGGACTGAAGCTTTCTTT CASPTRTGAWTEAFF
TRBJ2-5 TRBV4-1 - - TGCGCCAGCAGGAATCAAGAGACCCAGTACTTC CASRNQETQYF
TRBJ1-2 TRBV6-5 TRBD1 - TGTGCCAGCAGTCCGGGACAGGGACGAGGCTATGGCTACACCTTC CASSPGQGRGYGYTF
TRBJ2-2 TRBV6-5 TRBD1 - TGTGCCAGCAGTTCCGGACAGGGGATCGGCACCGGGGAGCTGTTTTTT CASSSGQGIGTGELFF
TRBJ2-2 TRBV7-2 TRBD2 - TGTGCCAGCAGCTTAGGCCTAGCGGGGGGGCGCACCGGGGAGCTGTTTTTT CASSLGLAGGRTGELFF
TRBJ2-3 TRBV19 - - TGTGCCAGTAGTATTGGTCCCCGGGGATCTAGGGATACGCAGTATTTT CASSIGPRGSRDTQYF
TRBJ1-1 TRBV6-2/TRBV6-3 - - TGTGCCAGCAGTTACTTGGGTGCCACTGAAGCTTTCTTT CASSYLGATEAFF
TRBJ1-1 TRBV24-1 TRBD1 - TGTGCCACCAAAGCATCAGGGGGCACTGAAGCTTTCTTT CATKASGGTEAFF
TRBJ2-5 TRBV5-4 - once TGTGCCAGCAGCTTCCGGGACTTGACCCCCCCAGAGACCCAGTACTTC CASSFRDLTPPETQYF
TRBJ1-5 TRBV30 TRBD1 - TGTGCCTGGGACGGGGGACAGGGGGAAAACCAGCCCCAGCATTTT CAWDGGQGENQPQHF
TRBJ2-1 TRBV20-1 - - TGCAGTGCCGGTATGGAGCAGTTCTTC CSAGMEQFF
TRBJ2-3 TRBV5-1 - once TGCGCCAGCAGCTTGGAGGGTAGCACAGATACGCAGTATTTT CASSLEGSTDTQYF
TRBJ2-7 TRBV14 TRBD1 - TGTGCCAGCAGCGCCGGGACAGTCTACGAGCAGTACTTC CASSAGTVYEQYF
TRBJ1-2 TRBV18 - - TGTGCCAGCTCACCCCCCACCTCCCGGGCAGACTATGGCTACACCTTC CASSPPTSRADYGYTF
TRBJ2-2 TRBV6-4 TRBD2 - TGTGCCAGCAGTGAGGGCCTAGCGGGGGCCACGAACACCGGGGAGCTGTTTTTT CASSEGLAGATNTGELFF
TRBJ2-5 TRBV6-6 TRBD2 - TGTGCCAGCAGTCCTATGGGACTAGCGGCTGAGACCCAGTACTTC CASSPMGLAAETQYF
TRBJ2-1 TRBV11-3 - - TGTGCCAGCAGCTTAGATCGGGGGAGTCCCTGGGATGAGCAGTTCTTC CASSLDRGSPWDEQFF
TRBJ2-5 TRBV6-1 TRBD2 - TGTGCCAGCAGTGAAGCGGGACTAGCGAAAGAGACCCAGTACTTC CASSEAGLAKETQYF